Listed here are 15 T cell receptor beta chains from one sample, sequenced in a study of shared clonotypes between healthy human individuals. Only in-frame clones appear in the TCRdb table, and some are missing; sequencing was by immunoSEQ multiplex PCR. This sample has fewer than 600,000 clones, with around 80% found just once. The sequenced material came from PBMCs. The receptors derive from a woman in her 40s in good health. Some clones in this sample may be carry-over from other donors' samples.

The CDR3 spells CASSIGVAGEETQYF. In DNA form, the CDR3 reads TGTGCCAGCTCAATCGGGGTAGCGGGAGAGGAGACCCAGTACTTC. The gene calls are TRBV18 and TRBJ2-5; 9 nucleotides align to TRBD2. Germline loops: CDR1 KGHSH, CDR2 LQKENI. The CDR3 spans 15 residues. J gave up 5 bases and V 5 bases, and 9 bases lay outside the gene matches.

As DNA, the CDR3 is TGTGCCAGCAGTGAAGATCTCGAGCAGTACTTC. It encodes CASSEDLEQYF. The chain joins TRBV6-1 to TRBJ2-7; D ambiguous. V lost 1 base and J lost 6, with 4 bases in between. Germline CDR1 reads MNHNS; CDR2 reads SASEGT. This CDR3 spans 11 amino acids.

This clone was counted at least ten times. The J gene is TRBJ1-1, the V gene TRBV7-8, with 8 bases identical to TRBD1. Germline trimming cut 1 base from V and 11 bases from J; bases unmatched to any gene: 18. Germline V lookup: CDR1 SGHVS, CDR2 FQNEAQ. This CDR3 is 17 amino acids long. This chain's CDR3 is CASSLGSAGTGPLEAFF. As DNA, the CDR3 is TGTGCCAGCAGCTTAGGGTCCGCCGGGACAGGTCCTCTGGAGGCTTTCTTT.

CDR3 DNA sequence: TGCAGCGTCCCCGGGACAGGGGTTGCCGAGCAGTACTTC. It specifies CSVPGTGVAEQYF. The genes are TRBV29-1 and TRBJ2-5; 10 bases map to TRBD1. Near its end, the DNA agrees better with TRBJ2-7, so the J call may be wrong. The CDR3 runs 13 residues. Germline V gives CDR1 SQVTM, CDR2 ANQGSEA.

This clone was picked up a small number of times. Other nucleotide sequences from this sample produce the same CDR3. The V and J genes are TRBV9 and TRBJ2-2, with a weak D call TRBD2 (6 bases). V was clipped by 0 bases and J by 0 bases, with 6 bases between them. The CDR3 is made up of 15 amino acids. Germline CDR1 SGDLS, CDR2 YYNGEE. The CDR3 DNA sequence: TGTGCCAGCAGCGTAGGGGGGGCGAACACCGGGGAGCTGTTTTTT. The encoded protein is CASSVGGANTGELFF.

This clone was seen only once. This chain connects TRBV6-5 to TRBJ2-1; D not resolved. Trimming stripped 4 bases from V and 4 bases from J, with 8 bases between. Germline CDR1 and CDR2: MNHEY and SVGAGI. The CDR3 runs to 13 residues. The CDR3 protein is CASSSTLYNEQFF. The CDR3 nucleotides are TGTGCCAGCAGTTCGACATTGTACAATGAGCAGTTCTTC.

The genes are TRBV5-6 and TRBJ2-1, with D possibly matching TRBD2 (5 bases). The CDR3 is 16 amino acids. Germline lookup yields CDR1 SGHDT and CDR2 YYEEEE. The V and J ends lost 1 base and 2 bases respectively, with 13 bases between them. In DNA form, the CDR3 reads TGTGCCAGCAGCTTGTTTGGCGGAGCGGCCTACAATGAGCAGTTCTTC. It is translated as CASSLFGGAAYNEQFF.

This clone has only a few counts. CDR3 bases: TGTGCCAGCAGCTTCGGCCCGGGAGGGCAACATACGCAGTATTTT. Its translation is CASSFGPGGQHTQYF. The chain joins TRBV7-2 to TRBJ2-3; 8 nucleotides match TRBD2. With 3 bases clipped from V and 7 bases from J, the junction kept 9 bases outside the gene matches. CDR3 size: 15 residues. Germline loops: CDR1 SGHTA, CDR2 FQGNSA.

The chain couples TRBV5-1 to TRBJ2-3, with 8 positions matching TRBD1. V was clipped by 4 bases and J by 5 bases; unmatched bases: 3. The CDR3 sequence is 13 residues long. Per germline, CDR1 SGHRS and CDR2 YFSETQ. CDR3: CASSATGEDTQYF. The CDR3, as DNA: TGCGCCAGCAGCGCGACAGGGGAAGATACGCAGTATTTT.

The chain links TRBV10-3 to TRBJ2-7; D is possibly TRBD1 or TRBD2 (5 bases each). CDR3 size: 12 residues. The germline V gene encodes CDR1 ENHRY and CDR2 SYGVKD. Trimming shortened V by 6 bases and J by 3 bases, and 9 bases separated the two germline ends. For the CDR3, the DNA is TGTGCCATCAGCCTGGGGGACTACGAGCAGTACTTC. It encodes CAISLGDYEQYF.

The chain employs TRBV6-1 and TRBJ2-1; D not certain. Trimming stripped 4 bases from V and 0 bases from J, with 10 bases between. This CDR3 is built from 15 residues. Germline V gene data show CDR1 as MNHNS and CDR2 as SASEGT. The CDR3 is CASSVESSSYNEQFF. As DNA, the CDR3 is TGTGCCAGCAGTGTAGAATCCAGCTCCTACAATGAGCAGTTCTTC.

V gene TRBV30 combines with J gene TRBJ1-4, with D possibly being TRBD1 (6 bases). Trimming took off 1 base at V and 6 bases at J, with 9 bases between the two ends. The germline CDR1 and CDR2 sequences are GTSNPN and SVGIG (reference sequence). The CDR3 covers 13 residues. For the CDR3, the DNA is TGTGCCTGGAGTGGGGGGCGCGATGAAAAACTGTTTTTT. Its translation is CAWSGGRDEKLFF.

J is TRBJ2-7 and V is TRBV21-1. TRBV21-1 is listed as a pseudogene. The CDR3 has 14 amino acids. CDR3 sequence: CASSRSGKTYEQYF. CDR3 coding DNA: TGTGCCAGCAGCAGGTCCGGCAAGACCTACGAGCAGTACTTC.

The J gene is TRBJ2-7, the V gene TRBV6-5, with a possible D match to TRBD2 (6 bases). Germline values: CDR1 MNHEY, CDR2 SVGAGI. CDR3 length: 12 residues. V was shortened by 9 bases and J by 6 bases, with 15 bases between the two germline ends. DNA for the CDR3: TGTGCCAGTGGGTCCTGGCGGGGCGAGCAGTACTTC. It translates to CASGSWRGEQYF.

The V gene is TRBV6-6, the J gene TRBJ2-7; 10 bases are shared with TRBD2. The CDR3 is 13 amino acids. Per the germline V gene, CDR1 is MNHNY and CDR2 is SVGAGI (reference sequence). V trimming: 6 bases; J trimming: 3 bases; junction bases outside the gene matches: 2. The CDR3 is CASRRTSGYEQYF. The CDR3 bases are TGTGCCAGCAGAAGGACTAGCGGCTACGAGCAGTACTTC.